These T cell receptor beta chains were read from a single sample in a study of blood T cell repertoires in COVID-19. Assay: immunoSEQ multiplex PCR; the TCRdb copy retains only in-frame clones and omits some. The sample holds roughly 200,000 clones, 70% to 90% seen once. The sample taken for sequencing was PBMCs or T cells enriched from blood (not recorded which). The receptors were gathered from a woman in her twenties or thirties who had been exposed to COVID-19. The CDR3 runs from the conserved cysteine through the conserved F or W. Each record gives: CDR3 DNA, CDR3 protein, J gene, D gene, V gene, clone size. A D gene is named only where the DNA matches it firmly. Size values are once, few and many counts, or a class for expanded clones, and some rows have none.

DNA: TGTGCCAGCAGCTTAGACTTGAACACTGAAGCTTTCTTT; CDR3: CASSLDLNTEAFF; J: TRBJ1-1; D: -; V: TRBV11-2; size: -
DNA: TGCGCCAGCAGAAAGACCGACTCCTCCTACGAGCAGTACTTC; CDR3: CASRKTDSSYEQYF; J: TRBJ2-7; D: -; V: TRBV10-2; size: -
DNA: TGTGCCAGTAGTATCACAGGGGGCTCCTACAATGAGCAGTTCTTC; CDR3: CASSITGGSYNEQFF; J: TRBJ2-1; D: TRBD1; V: TRBV19; size: -
DNA: TGTGCCAGCAGCGTGGGGGGGCAGGGCATACGTGGCTACACCTTC; CDR3: CASSVGGQGIRGYTF; J: TRBJ1-2; D: -; V: TRBV9; size: -
DNA: TGTGCCAGCAGTGAGGGGACAAATTCACCCCTCCACTTT; CDR3: CASSEGTNSPLHF; J: TRBJ1-6; D: -; V: TRBV6-1; size: few
DNA: TGTGCCAGCAGTTTTCGGGCAGGCCCAGGGGCAACTAATGAAAAACTGTTTTTT; CDR3: CASSFRAGPGATNEKLFF; J: TRBJ1-4; D: -; V: TRBV27; size: -
DNA: TGTGCCAGCAGCTTAGGGAACAGGGGAAGTGAGACCCAGTACTTC; CDR3: CASSLGNRGSETQYF; J: TRBJ2-5; D: TRBD1; V: TRBV5-6; size: -
DNA: TGTGCCAGCAGCCCCGGACAGGAGTACAATGAGCAGTTCTTC; CDR3: CASSPGQEYNEQFF; J: TRBJ2-1; D: TRBD1; V: TRBV9; size: -
DNA: TGTGCCACCCTTCGGGCGAAGGGGAGGGAGGCCTACGAGCAGTACTTC; CDR3: CATLRAKGREAYEQYF; J: TRBJ2-7; D: TRBD2; V: TRBV10-3; size: -
DNA: TGTGCCAGCAGGGTGGACAAGTCTGGCTACACCTTC; CDR3: CASRVDKSGYTF; J: TRBJ1-2; D: -; V: TRBV6-5; size: -
DNA: TGTGCCAGCGGGAAACAGGGGCCCCCTTCCACCGGGGAGCTGTTTTTT; CDR3: CASGKQGPPSTGELFF; J: TRBJ2-2; D: TRBD1; V: TRBV9; size: -
DNA: TGTGCCAGCAGCCAAGGGACAGGGTTAAATCAGCCCCAGCATTTT; CDR3: CASSQGTGLNQPQHF; J: TRBJ1-5; D: TRBD1; V: TRBV3-1/TRBV3-2; size: -
DNA: TGCGCCAGCAGTACAGGGCCATACTTCCAAGAGACCCAGTACTTC; CDR3: CASSTGPYFQETQYF; J: TRBJ2-5; D: -; V: TRBV5-1; size: -
DNA: TGTGCCGGCTTCCGACAGGGCAGAAACACCATATATTTT; CDR3: CAGFRQGRNTIYF; J: TRBJ1-3; D: TRBD1; V: TRBV30; size: -
DNA: TGTGCCAGCAGTACAGGCCACACGCGGTACGAGCAGTACTTC; CDR3: CASSTGHTRYEQYF; J: TRBJ2-7; D: -; V: TRBV21-1; size: -
DNA: TGTGCCATCAGTGAATTGGGACAGGAAAATTCACCCCTCCACTTT; CDR3: CAISELGQENSPLHF; J: TRBJ1-6; D: TRBD1; V: TRBV10-3; size: once
DNA: TGTGCCAGCAGTCCCCGCGTCTCCTACGAGCAGTACTTC; CDR3: CASSPRVSYEQYF; J: TRBJ2-7; D: -; V: TRBV27; size: once
DNA: TGTGCCAGCAGCCCGTCGGGAACTGAAGCTTTCTTT; CDR3: CASSPSGTEAFF; J: TRBJ1-1; D: -; V: TRBV5-6; size: once
DNA: TGTGCCAGTAGTTTGACTAGCGGGGGGGTCAATGAGCAGTTCTTC; CDR3: CASSLTSGGVNEQFF; J: TRBJ2-1; D: TRBD2; V: TRBV19; size: -
DNA: TGTGCCAGCAGCTTAAGACCTACGGACAGCCATGGCTACACCTTC; CDR3: CASSLRPTDSHGYTF; J: TRBJ1-2; D: -; V: TRBV9; size: -
DNA: TGTGCCACCAGTGATTGGACAGGGGACTATGGCTACACCTTC; CDR3: CATSDWTGDYGYTF; J: TRBJ1-2; D: TRBD1; V: TRBV24-1; size: -
DNA: TGCGCCAGCAGCTTGGACAACACTAATGAAAAACTGTTTTTT; CDR3: CASSLDNTNEKLFF; J: TRBJ1-4; D: -; V: TRBV5-1; size: -
DNA: TGCGCCAGCAGCTTGGGACAGTTTTCGGGGGGGGAGACCCAGTACTTC; CDR3: CASSLGQFSGGETQYF; J: TRBJ2-5; D: TRBD2; V: TRBV5-1; size: -
DNA: TGCGCCAGCAGTGAGTCCCTAGCGGGGAGCACAGATACGCAGTATTTT; CDR3: CASSESLAGSTDTQYF; J: TRBJ2-3; D: TRBD2; V: TRBV10-1; size: -
DNA: TGTGCCAGCTCACGTGGCCCGGGACAGGCCTCCTACGAGCAGTACTTC; CDR3: CASSRGPGQASYEQYF; J: TRBJ2-7; D: TRBD1; V: TRBV18; size: -
DNA: TGTGCCAGCAGCTATAGACAGGGAACAATGGGTGGTTACGAGCAGTACTTC; CDR3: CASSYRQGTMGGYEQYF; J: TRBJ2-7; D: TRBD1; V: TRBV11-2; size: -
DNA: TGTGCCAGCAGCCTGGGACAGGGGTCCAATGAGCAGTTCTTC; CDR3: CASSLGQGSNEQFF; J: TRBJ2-1; D: TRBD1; V: TRBV3-1/TRBV3-2; size: -
DNA: TGTGCCATCCAGGGGGCGCGGGATACGCAGTATTTT; CDR3: CAIQGARDTQYF; J: TRBJ2-3; D: TRBD1; V: TRBV10-3; size: -
DNA: TGTGCCAGCAGTCAGACAGGGGGAACCTCACCCCTCCACTTT; CDR3: CASSQTGGTSPLHF; J: TRBJ1-6; D: TRBD1; V: TRBV14; size: -
DNA: TGTGCCAGCAGCCAGGTCGTGATCCCGGGAAATTCACCCCTCCACTTT; CDR3: CASSQVVIPGNSPLHF; J: TRBJ1-6; D: -; V: TRBV3-1/TRBV3-2; size: -
DNA: TGTGCCAGCAGCGTAGCGACAGGGGGCCAATATGGCTACACCTTC; CDR3: CASSVATGGQYGYTF; J: TRBJ1-2; D: TRBD1; V: TRBV9; size: -
DNA: TGTGCCAGCAGTGATCAGGAGACCCAGTACTTC; CDR3: CASSDQETQYF; J: TRBJ2-5; D: -; V: TRBV2; size: -
DNA: TGCAGCGCCGGACAGGGGCGAGAGCAGTTCTTC; CDR3: CSAGQGREQFF; J: TRBJ2-1; D: TRBD1; V: TRBV29-1; size: few
DNA: TGTGCCAGCAGTGGCACAGGTGATTTGGTTCAGCCCCAGCATTTT; CDR3: CASSGTGDLVQPQHF; J: TRBJ1-5; D: -; V: TRBV2; size: few
DNA: TGCGCCAGCAGGGAGGGGACAGACACTGAAGCTTTCTTT; CDR3: CASREGTDTEAFF; J: TRBJ1-1; D: TRBD1; V: TRBV10-1; size: -
DNA: TGTGCCACCAGTCAGAACTCTGGGGCCAACGTCCTGACTTTC; CDR3: CATSQNSGANVLTF; J: TRBJ2-6; D: -; V: TRBV24-1; size: -
DNA: TGTGCCAGCATTCGGGACAGTGGAAACACCATATATTTT; CDR3: CASIRDSGNTIYF; J: TRBJ1-3; D: TRBD1; V: TRBV6-5; size: -
DNA: TGTGCCAGCAGTCCACTGCTTCGCAATCAGCCCCAGCATTTT; CDR3: CASSPLLRNQPQHF; J: TRBJ1-5; D: -; V: TRBV27; size: -
DNA: TGCGCCAGCAGCTTGGAGACAGGGCAGGTTGGCGAGCAGTACTTC; CDR3: CASSLETGQVGEQYF; J: TRBJ2-7; D: TRBD1; V: TRBV5-1; size: once
DNA: TGCGCCAGCAGCTTGTTGGGACTAGCGGGGGGAATCAATGAGCAGTTCTTC; CDR3: CASSLLGLAGGINEQFF; J: TRBJ2-1; D: TRBD2; V: TRBV5-1; size: -
DNA: TGTGCCAGTAGTATATTCTCAGGGGGCGACTATGGCTACACCTTC; CDR3: CASSIFSGGDYGYTF; J: TRBJ1-2; D: TRBD1; V: TRBV19; size: -
DNA: TGTGCCAGCAGTGACTCTAGCAACACCGGGGAGCTGTTTTTT; CDR3: CASSDSSNTGELFF; J: TRBJ2-2; D: -; V: TRBV6-4; size: -
DNA: TGTGCCAGCAGCCAACCTAGCGGGGGAGCGCATGAGCAGTTCTTC; CDR3: CASSQPSGGAHEQFF; J: TRBJ2-1; D: TRBD2; V: TRBV3-1/TRBV3-2; size: -
DNA: TGTGCCAGCAGCCGGGGACAGGGGGCCGGGGAGCAGTACTTC; CDR3: CASSRGQGAGEQYF; J: TRBJ2-7; D: TRBD1; V: TRBV3-1/TRBV3-2; size: few
DNA: TGTGCCAGCAGCCCTCAGGGCGCCGCAAACTATGGCTACACCTTC; CDR3: CASSPQGAANYGYTF; J: TRBJ1-2; D: -; V: TRBV9; size: once
DNA: TGTGCCTGCCGTAAGCCGACTTTAAACACTGAAGCTTTCTTT; CDR3: CACRKPTLNTEAFF; J: TRBJ1-1; D: -; V: TRBV30; size: -
DNA: TGTGCCTGGAGCGCGGGCGGAGATCAGCCCCAGCATTTT; CDR3: CAWSAGGDQPQHF; J: TRBJ1-5; D: -; V: TRBV30; size: -
DNA: TGTGCCAGCAGCATGAGACAGGGGGGCACTGAAGCTTTCTTT; CDR3: CASSMRQGGTEAFF; J: TRBJ1-1; D: -; V: TRBV21-1; size: -
DNA: TGTGCCAGCAGTCTAGGGGCGAACACTGAAGCTTTCTTT; CDR3: CASSLGANTEAFF; J: TRBJ1-1; D: -; V: TRBV25-1; size: -
DNA: TGTGCCAGCAGCTTAACCGGGAACGGCCAGCCCCAGCATTTT; CDR3: CASSLTGNGQPQHF; J: TRBJ1-5; D: -; V: TRBV7-9; size: -
DNA: TGTGCCAGCTCCCCGGACAGGGTGAACACTGAAGCTTTCTTT; CDR3: CASSPDRVNTEAFF; J: TRBJ1-1; D: TRBD1; V: TRBV18; size: -
DNA: TGCGCCAGCAGTCTGACCGGGGAGCTGTTTTTT; CDR3: CASSLTGELFF; J: TRBJ2-2; D: -; V: TRBV10-2; size: -
DNA: TGTGCCAGCAGCCAAACCTCCGGGACTACTTCTAACTATGGCTACACCTTC; CDR3: CASSQTSGTTSNYGYTF; J: TRBJ1-2; D: -; V: TRBV14; size: -
DNA: TGTGCCAGCAGTGTAACCGGGGAGCTGTTTTTT; CDR3: CASSVTGELFF; J: TRBJ2-2; D: -; V: TRBV2; size: -
DNA: TGTGCCAGCAGCTTCACCTACGAGCAGTACTTC; CDR3: CASSFTYEQYF; J: TRBJ2-7; D: -; V: TRBV11-2; size: -
DNA: TGTGCCAGCAGTGACCGGGACAGGAGCTATGGCTACACCTTC; CDR3: CASSDRDRSYGYTF; J: TRBJ1-2; D: TRBD1; V: TRBV6-1; size: once
DNA: TGTGCCAGCAGCTTGTCGATGAGCGGGGGGGCAAACTCAGAGACCCAGTACTTC; CDR3: CASSLSMSGGANSETQYF; J: TRBJ2-5; D: TRBD2; V: TRBV9; size: -
DNA: TGTGCCAGCAGCCGCGACAGGACCGCTAGCACAGATACGCAGTATTTT; CDR3: CASSRDRTASTDTQYF; J: TRBJ2-3; D: -; V: TRBV5-6; size: -
DNA: TGTGCCAGCAGCTTGCGGGACAGGGAAAAACTGTTTTTT; CDR3: CASSLRDREKLFF; J: TRBJ1-4; D: TRBD1; V: TRBV11-2; size: once
DNA: TGTGCCAGCTCCACCAGAAGGGACTCCTTACGGAACGAGCAGTTCTTC; CDR3: CASSTRRDSLRNEQFF; J: TRBJ2-1; D: -; V: TRBV3-1/TRBV3-2; size: -